This TCR beta chain is from a study of cytomegalovirus exposure and HLA in healthy donors. Study in general: Of all 400 or so donors who were genotyped, around 79% belonged to the Caucasian-associated ancestry cluster.

This CDR3 region has 16 residues. Germline V lookup: CDR1 SGHTS, CDR2 YDEGEE. V was cut by 1 base and J by 4 bases, with 14 bases left in between. PCR was performed using 60 Vbeta and 13 Jbeta primers. TCRdb's copy holds only in-frame clones and misses some; the assay was immunoSEQ multiplex PCR. The sample consists of over 110,000 clones, less than 80% of them appearing once. Overall study results and limits: Excluded were some V segments that proved indistinguishable, including TRBV6-2 and TRBV6-3.

Concerning this clone: The antigen remains unidentified.

This sequence was found in a woman between 45 and 60 years old in good health and CMV-seropositive. This chain uses TRBV5-8 with TRBJ2-2; tentative D call: TRBD1 (5 bases). Sequencing was performed on PBMCs. CDR3 DNA: TGTGCCAGCAGCTTGAGAGCAGGGTCTGTCACCGGGGAGCTGTTTTTT. Protein product: CASSLRAGSVTGELFF.